What follows are 20 T cell receptor beta chains derived from one specimen sequenced in a study of immune heterogeneity within non-small cell lung tumors. Samples each supplied around 580 ng of bulk tumor genomic DNA as template. Biopsy collection occurred during surgery, with several far-apart biopsies per primary tumor. Patients had untreated, newly diagnosed non-small cell lung cancer and underwent curative surgery. In a multiplex PCR, 32 V and 13 J primers amplified TCR beta CDR3. TCRdb re-called the multiplex PCR reads with MiXCR, one entry per CDR3 protein. The sample consists of roughly 15,000 distinct CDR3 sequences, under 35% of them appearing once. Sequencing used lung tumor tissue. The receptors were gathered from a woman in her forties or fifties with non-small cell lung cancer.

On this clonotype: In this CDR3 the conserved last residue, phenylalanine or tryptophan, is missing, so a read error is likely. The limits of the CDR3 on the DNA are not certain, so only TCRdb's listed CDR3 is given. J is TRBJ2-3 and V is TRBV20-1; the table calls TRBD2, which could not be checked here. The CDR3 is 15 residues long, counting both termini. Germline V gene lookup returns CDR1 DFQATT and CDR2 SNEGSKA (reference sequence). Here the CDR3 reads CSAKGLTPYEQYFGP.

In this sample, this clonotype is medium-sized (0.01 to 0.1%). The chain uses TRBV4-1 and TRBJ1-1; D is unresolved. Germline V gene sequence: CDR1 MGHRA, CDR2 YSYEKL. This CDR3 comprises 15 residues. V was pared by 0 bases and J by 6 bases, with 14 bases between. The DNA of the CDR3 is TGCGCCAGCAGCCAAGACGCCGACATGTCCCCTGAAGCTTTCTTT. Its protein is CASSQDADMSPEAFF.

The sample holds many counts of this clonotype. The genes are TRBV5-6 and TRBJ2-7; D not certain. Germline V lookup: CDR1 SGHDT, CDR2 YYEEEE. This CDR3 is built from 13 residues. The V end lost 4 bases, the J end lost 3 bases, and 11 bases lay between the germline ends. Here the CDR3 reads CASSPHLRYEQYF. The CDR3 nucleotides are TGTGCCAGCAGCCCGCACCTACGCTACGAGCAGTACTTC.

This clonotype was seen at least ten times. The gene calls are TRBV3-1 and TRBJ2-7; 7 nucleotides line up with TRBD2. V lost 0 bases and J lost 4; bases outside the gene matches: 12. The CDR3 covers 17 residues. Per the germline V gene, CDR1 is LGHDT and CDR2 is YNNKEL (reference sequence). This CDR3 is CASSQDLSLGGMYEQYF. The CDR3 nucleotides are TGTGCCAGCAGCCAAGATCTAAGCCTCGGGGGGATGTACGAGCAGTACTTC.

By share, this clonotype ranks as medium-sized. The chain uses TRBV20-1 and TRBJ2-7; 9 bases align to TRBD1. Germline values: CDR1 DFQATT, CDR2 SNEGSKA (reference sequence). Unmatched junction bases numbered 11, after V lost 6 bases and J lost 5 bases. The CDR3 runs to 14 residues. The CDR3 protein is CSAKPGQGRHEQYF. CDR3 nucleotide sequence: TGCAGTGCAAAACCGGGACAGGGTAGGCACGAGCAGTACTTC.

Worth noting for this clonotype: The CDR3 does not close with the conserved phenylalanine or tryptophan, likely indicating a read error. The chain couples TRBV25-1 to TRBJ1-1; D ambiguous. This CDR3 spans 11 amino acids. Trimming removed 6 bases at V and 4 bases at J, with 6 bases between. Germline-derived CDR1 and CDR2 are MGHDK and SYGVNS. The CDR3 DNA reads as TGTGCCAGCAGCCGCGGCACTGAAGCTTTCTCT. Its protein product is CASSRGTEAFS.

This clonotype came up many times. This sequence joins TRBV2 and TRBJ2-3; 7 positions match TRBD2. There are 14 residues in the CDR3. Germline V gives CDR1 SNHLY, CDR2 FYNNEI. The V and J ends lost 7 bases and 2 bases, in that order; junction bases with no gene match: 6. The CDR3 reads CASNQRGDTDTQYF. Here the CDR3 DNA reads TGTGCCAGCAACCAGCGGGGAGACACAGATACGCAGTATTTT.

The chain joins TRBV30 to TRBJ1-6; 7 bases align to TRBD1. The CDR3 covers 14 residues. The ends lost 3 bases at V and 6 bases at J; junction bases unmatched: 5. The germline V gene has CDR1 GTSNPN and CDR2 SVGIG (reference sequence). CDR3 loop: CAWSRGITNSPLHF. The DNA for the CDR3 is TGTGCCTGGAGCAGGGGGATTACTAATTCACCCCTCCACTTT.

This clonotype was observed at least ten times. V and J are TRBV6-1 and TRBJ1-1; D is ambiguous. The CDR3 consists of 14 residues. V lost 2 bases, J lost 1 base, and 8 bases lay in between. Germline CDR1 and CDR2: MNHNS and SASEGT. The CDR3 sequence is CASSEWVENTEAFF. The CDR3 DNA reads TGTGCCAGCAGTGAATGGGTGGAGAACACTGAAGCTTTCTTT.

In its sample, this clonotype ranks as medium-sized. The chain couples TRBV6-1 to TRBJ1-2; D not certain. Trimming took off 0 bases at V and 7 bases at J, with 3 bases between the two ends. In germline, CDR1 is MNHNS, CDR2 SASEGT. The CDR3 sequence is 11 residues long. The CDR3 region is CASSEAAGYTF. The CDR3 DNA follows: TGTGCCAGCAGTGAAGCGGCTGGCTACACCTTC.

Details on this clonotype: Just one base apart from a much larger clone, this may be a read error. The chain is built from TRBV5-5 and TRBJ2-5; D is unresolved. V was shortened by 0 bases and J by 0 bases, with 6 bases between the two germline ends. CDR3 size: 14 residues. Germline loops: CDR1 SGHKS, CDR2 YYEKEE (reference sequence). The CDR3 region is CASSLVSNQETQYF. The CDR3 DNA sequence: TGTGCCAGCAGCTTGGTCAGCAACCAAGAGACCCAGTACTTC.

This clonotype was recorded at least ten times. This rearrangement joins TRBV28 to TRBJ1-6; D is unclear. Germline assignment: CDR1 MDHEN and CDR2 SYDVKM. V was pared by 2 bases and J by 9 bases, with 14 bases between. The CDR3 covers 15 residues. CDR3 residues: CASSLHLGKRSPLHF. The CDR3 region has the DNA TGTGCCAGCAGTTTACATCTGGGAAAGCGTTCACCCCTCCACTTT. Full variable domain (missing parts from reference TRBV28 and TRBJ1-6): DVKVTQSSRYLVKRTGEKVFLECVQDMDHENMFWYRQDPGLGLRLIYFSYDVKMKEKGDIPEGYSVSREKKERFSLILESASTNQTSMYLCASSLHLGKRSPLHFGNGTRLTVT.

This sequence joins TRBV6-1 and TRBJ2-7; D may be TRBD1 (6 bases). The CDR3 has 15 amino acids. The germline V and J ends were trimmed by 2 bases and 2 bases, with 13 bases remaining between them. CDR1 is MNHNS, CDR2 SASEGT, per germline. The CDR3 here is CASSEFQGTTYEQYF. As DNA, the CDR3 is TGTGCCAGCAGTGAATTTCAGGGGACCACCTACGAGCAGTACTTC.

This clonotype was counted ten times or more. The V call is TRBV12-3 or TRBV12-4, the J call TRBJ2-5, with unresolved D. The length of the CDR3 is 13 residues. Trimming stripped 6 bases from V and 5 bases from J, with 13 bases between. This CDR3 reads CASSLWGGETQYF. CDR3 DNA sequence: TGTGCCAGCAGCCTGTGGGGTGGGGAGACCCAGTACTTC.

V usage is TRBV2 and J usage is TRBJ1-5, with a weak D call TRBD1 (6 bases). The CDR3 contains 15 residues. V was trimmed by 2 bases and J by 3 bases, leaving 11 bases between them. Per germline, CDR1 SNHLY and CDR2 FYNNEI. Here the CDR3 DNA reads TGTGCCAGCAGTGAACAGGGGCAGGTCAATCAGCCCCAGCATTTT. This sequence encodes CASSEQGQVNQPQHF.

In its sample, this clonotype was seen many times. This chain links TRBV20-1 with TRBJ2-5; TRBD2 matches at 12 bases. Germline CDR1 DFQATT, CDR2 SNEGSKA (reference sequence). Trimming cost V 5 bases and J 4 bases; bases outside gene matches: 5. The CDR3 has 14 residues. CDR3 DNA: TGCAGTGCTCGCCCTAGCGGGAGGGGAGAGACCCAGTACTTC. It yields the protein CSARPSGRGETQYF.

This clonotype was recorded at least ten times. J is TRBJ1-4 and V is TRBV3-1; tentative D call: TRBD1 (5 bases). V lost 1 base and J lost 5, with 14 bases in between. CDR1 and CDR2 from the germline V gene are LGHDT and YNNKEL (reference sequence). The CDR3 consists of 16 residues. The CDR3 nucleotides are TGTGCCAGCAGCCAAGTTGCGGGACGGCAAAATGAAAAACTGTTTTTT. Residues: CASSQVAGRQNEKLFF.

In its sample, this clonotype was seen a few times. The rearrangement links TRBV4-2 to TRBJ2-1, with 8 bases identical to TRBD2. The CDR3 is 14 residues long. V gave up 1 base and J gave up 7 bases; unmatched junction bases: 3. CDR1 is LGHNA and CDR2 is YNFKEQ in the germline V gene. The CDR3 DNA follows: TGTGCCAGCAGCCAAGTTGGACTAGCAAATGAGCAGTTCTTC. Translation: CASSQVGLANEQFF.

This clonotype was observed a few times. The rearrangement uses TRBV30 and TRBJ2-4, with 10 bases identical to TRBD1. The V and J ends lost 3 bases and 8 bases, in that order; junction bases with no gene match: 10. Germline V gene sequence: CDR1 GTSNPN, CDR2 SVGIG (reference sequence). The CDR3 runs 15 residues. The CDR3 loop reads CAWRGTTGGGYIQYF. DNA for the CDR3: TGTGCCTGGAGGGGAACGACAGGGGGCGGATACATTCAGTACTTC.

In this sample, this clonotype turned up a few times. A single base separates this from a much larger clone, so it may be a read error. V is TRBV5-1 and J is TRBJ1-2, with D tentatively TRBD1 (6 bases). V was trimmed by 0 bases and J by 4 bases, leaving 7 bases between them. The germline CDR1 and CDR2 sequences are SGHRS and YFSETQ. The CDR3 spans 13 residues. This chain's CDR3 is CASSLGQVYGYTF. The CDR3 nucleotides are TGCGCCAGCAGCTTGGGACAGGTCTATGGCTACACCTTC.